This T cell receptor beta chain derives from a study of cytomegalovirus exposure and HLA in healthy donors. Study-wide context: Of fewer than 450 genotyped donors, 70% to 85% clustered with self-reported Caucasian donors. Study results and caveats: Most of the TCR beta V segments (in an earlier analysis) were productive either about 87% or about 30% of the time. HLA alleles were associated with some 17,000 TCR beta sequences in a later analysis at 0.05 false discovery rate.

At the time of sampling, donors were nominally healthy, though unrecorded immune exposures were likely. In the case of this clone: The antigen is unknown. Its ends do not fully match the called genes, so a read error is possible.

With 60 Vbeta and 13 Jbeta primers, the PCR was carried out. Profiling relied on immunoSEQ multiplex PCR, and the TCRdb table lists in-frame clones only, not all of them. The data show around 120,000 clones, with roughly 69% seen just once and 2.9% held by the top ten. CDR1 and CDR2 from the germline V gene are SEHNR and FQNEAQ (reference sequence). The CDR3 spans 15 residues. This rearrangement joins TRBV7-9 to TRBJ2-1; TRBD2 agrees at 7 bases. This clonotype originated in a human donor in good health. Input material: PBMCs. Written as DNA, the CDR3 is TGTTCCAGCAGCTCCCCGGGACTACCCTACAATGAGCAGTTCTTC. This encodes CSSSSPGLPYNEQFF.